The rows below give T cell receptor beta chains drawn from one sample of a study of cytomegalovirus exposure and HLA in healthy donors. The method was immunoSEQ multiplex PCR; TCRdb's version includes in-frame clones alone and lacks a portion of them. This sample contains approximately 140,000 clones. The sample taken for sequencing was PBMCs. These receptors originate from a man in his forties in good health and CMV-seronegative. Each CDR3 is given without its conserved first and last residue.

v_call: TRBV5-4
cdr3_aa: ASSPRDRGYGYT

v_call: TRBV15
cdr3_aa: ATSRDRTGLGGTGEQF

v_call: TRBV27
cdr3_aa: ASSLFGNQPQH

v_call: TRBV6-1
cdr3_aa: ASSEEGRGLYEQY

v_call: TRBV15
cdr3_aa: ATSRDSGGADNEQF

v_call: TRBV6-6
cdr3_aa: ASRDGTGVYEQY

v_call: TRBV5-1
cdr3_aa: ASSLEGPGMGSPLH

v_call: TRBV6-5
cdr3_aa: ASSYSWTSGADTQY

v_call: TRBV14
cdr3_aa: ASSLLVSSGTEAF

v_call: TRBV5-1
cdr3_aa: ASSSDNSGANVLT

v_call: TRBV11-2
cdr3_aa: ASSLLGGNYGYT

v_call: TRBV9
cdr3_aa: ASSLRTSGVSDTQY

v_call: TRBV7-9
cdr3_aa: ASKQGFTYGYT

v_call: TRBV2
cdr3_aa: ASSGGTQSNQPQH

v_call: TRBV19
cdr3_aa: ATNDRGVGQPQH

v_call: TRBV28
cdr3_aa: ASSSTGGNYGYT

v_call: TRBV4-1
cdr3_aa: ASSRQGTDTQY

v_call: TRBV5-6
cdr3_aa: ASSFYAREQY

v_call: TRBV5-1
cdr3_aa: ASSTSGGDNEQF

v_call: TRBV29-1
cdr3_aa: SVQGGQGTEAF

v_call: TRBV19
cdr3_aa: ASSSIKGGSAEAF

v_call: TRBV4-1
cdr3_aa: ASSPTGSNTGELF

v_call: TRBV5-6
cdr3_aa: ASSSAPTGGTEAF